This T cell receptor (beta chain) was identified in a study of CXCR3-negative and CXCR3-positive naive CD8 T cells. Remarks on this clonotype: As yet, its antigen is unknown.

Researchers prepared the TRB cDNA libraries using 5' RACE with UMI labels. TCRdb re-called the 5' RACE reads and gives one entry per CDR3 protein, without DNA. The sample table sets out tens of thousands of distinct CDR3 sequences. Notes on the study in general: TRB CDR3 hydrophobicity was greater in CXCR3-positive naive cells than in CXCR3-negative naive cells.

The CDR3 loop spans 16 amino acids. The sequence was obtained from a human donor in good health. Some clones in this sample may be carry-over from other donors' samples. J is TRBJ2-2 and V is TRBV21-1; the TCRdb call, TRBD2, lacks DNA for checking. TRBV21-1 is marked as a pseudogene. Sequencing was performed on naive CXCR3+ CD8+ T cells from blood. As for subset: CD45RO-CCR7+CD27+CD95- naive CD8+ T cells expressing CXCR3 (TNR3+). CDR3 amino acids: CASGSRGPGGTGELFF.